This T cell receptor (beta chain) was captured by sequencing in a study of low-dose radiotherapy and immunotherapy resistance in tumors. TCRs were amplified for approximately 21 PCR cycles with a constant-region primer and V-primer adapter. MiXCR, run by TCRdb on the reads, gives a single entry per CDR3 protein. The table lists some 45,000 distinct CDR3 sequences, 12% of them singletons. Time point of the sample: before trial treatment. The CDR3 covers 15 residues. Germline V lookup: CDR1 SGHNT, CDR2 YYREEE (reference sequence). The germline V and J ends were trimmed by 2 bases and 0 bases, with 9 bases remaining between them.

The sequence was obtained from a female donor with ovarian cancer. Sample: PBMCs, taken before treatment. The chain recombines TRBV5-4 with TRBJ2-1, with a possible D match to TRBD2 (6 bases). The CDR3 DNA sequence: TGTGCCAGCAGCTTTGCGGGGACCTCCTACAATGAGCAGTTCTTC. Translating gives CASSFAGTSYNEQFF.